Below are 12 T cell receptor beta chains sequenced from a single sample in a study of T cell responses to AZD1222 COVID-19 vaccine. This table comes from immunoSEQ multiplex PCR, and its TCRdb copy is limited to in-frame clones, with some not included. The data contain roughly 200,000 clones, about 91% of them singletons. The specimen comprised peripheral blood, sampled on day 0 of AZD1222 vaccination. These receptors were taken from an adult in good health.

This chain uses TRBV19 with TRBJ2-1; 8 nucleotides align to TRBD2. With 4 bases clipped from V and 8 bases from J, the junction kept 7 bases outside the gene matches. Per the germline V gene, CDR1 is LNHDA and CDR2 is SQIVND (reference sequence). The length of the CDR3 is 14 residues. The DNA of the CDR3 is TGTGCCAGTAGTACCCCGGGACTAGTTCATGAGCAGTTCTTC. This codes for CASSTPGLVHEQFF. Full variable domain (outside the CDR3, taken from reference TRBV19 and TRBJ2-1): DGGITQSPKYLFRKEGQNVTLSCEQNLNHDAMYWYRQDPGQGLRLIYYSQIVNDFQKGDIAEGYSVSREKKESFPLTVTSAQKNPTAFYLCASSTPGLVHEQFFGPGTRLTVL.

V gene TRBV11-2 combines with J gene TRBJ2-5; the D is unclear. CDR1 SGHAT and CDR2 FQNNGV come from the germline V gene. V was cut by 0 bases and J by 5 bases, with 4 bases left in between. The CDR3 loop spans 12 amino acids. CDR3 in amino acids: CASSLERETQYF. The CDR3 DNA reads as TGTGCCAGCAGCTTAGAAAGGGAGACCCAGTACTTC.

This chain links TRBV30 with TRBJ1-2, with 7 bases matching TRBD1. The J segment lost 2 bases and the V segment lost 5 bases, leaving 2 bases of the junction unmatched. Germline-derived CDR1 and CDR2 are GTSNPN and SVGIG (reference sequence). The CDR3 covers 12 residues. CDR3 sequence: CAWEDRNYGYTF. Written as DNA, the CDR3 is TGTGCCTGGGAGGACAGGAACTATGGCTACACCTTC.

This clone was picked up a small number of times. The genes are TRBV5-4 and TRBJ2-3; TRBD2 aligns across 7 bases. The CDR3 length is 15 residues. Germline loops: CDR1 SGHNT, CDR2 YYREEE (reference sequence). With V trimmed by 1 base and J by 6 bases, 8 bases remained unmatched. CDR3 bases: TGTGCCAGCAGCTTGTCCCAGCGGGGAGGGGATACGCAGTATTTT. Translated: CASSLSQRGGDTQYF. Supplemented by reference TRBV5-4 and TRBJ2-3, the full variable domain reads ETGVTQSPTHLIKTRGQQVTLRCSSQSGHNTVSWYQQALGQGPQFIFQYYREEENGRGNFPPRFSGLQFPNYSSELNVNALELDDSALYLCASSLSQRGGDTQYFGPGTRLTVL.

This chain's CDR3 is CASSHTTGTESYGYTF. CDR3 sequence (DNA): TGCGCCAGCAGCCATACCACCGGGACAGAGTCTTATGGCTACACCTTC. This chain links TRBV5-1 with TRBJ1-2; 7 bases are a match to TRBD1. The CDR3 covers 16 residues. The V and J ends lost 4 bases and 5 bases, in that order; junction bases with no gene match: 14. Germline V CDR1 and CDR2: SGHRS, YFSETQ.

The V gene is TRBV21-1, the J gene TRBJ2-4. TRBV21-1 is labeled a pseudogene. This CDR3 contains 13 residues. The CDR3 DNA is TGTGCCAGCAGCAAAGGGGGACGGAACATTCAGTACTTC. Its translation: CASSKGGRNIQYF.

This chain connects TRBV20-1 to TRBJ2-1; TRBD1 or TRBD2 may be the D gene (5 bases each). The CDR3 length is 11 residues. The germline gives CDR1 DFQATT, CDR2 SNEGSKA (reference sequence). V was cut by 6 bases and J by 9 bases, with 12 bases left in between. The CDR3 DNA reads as TGCAGTGCCCGCCGGGGCCTTGAGCAGTTCTTC. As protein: CSARRGLEQFF.

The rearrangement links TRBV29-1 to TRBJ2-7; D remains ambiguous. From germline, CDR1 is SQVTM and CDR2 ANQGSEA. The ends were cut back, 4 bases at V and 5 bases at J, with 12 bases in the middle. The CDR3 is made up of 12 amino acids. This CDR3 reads CSVGHQQDEQYF. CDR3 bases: TGCAGCGTTGGGCATCAGCAAGACGAGCAGTACTTC.

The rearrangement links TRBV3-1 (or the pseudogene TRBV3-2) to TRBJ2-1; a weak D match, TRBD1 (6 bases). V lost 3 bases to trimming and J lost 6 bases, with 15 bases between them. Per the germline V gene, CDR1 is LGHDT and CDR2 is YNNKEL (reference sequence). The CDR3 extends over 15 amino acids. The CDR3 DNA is TGTGCCAGCAGCCACTCGAGGGGGTCATCCAATGAGCAGTTCTTC. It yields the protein CASSHSRGSSNEQFF.

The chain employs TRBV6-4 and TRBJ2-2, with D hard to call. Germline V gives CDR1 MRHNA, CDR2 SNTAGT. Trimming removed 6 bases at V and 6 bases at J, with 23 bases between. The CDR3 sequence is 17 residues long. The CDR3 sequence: CASSSKPRTPPPGELFF. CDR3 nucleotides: TGTGCCAGCAGCAGCAAACCTAGGACGCCTCCTCCCGGGGAGCTGTTTTTT.

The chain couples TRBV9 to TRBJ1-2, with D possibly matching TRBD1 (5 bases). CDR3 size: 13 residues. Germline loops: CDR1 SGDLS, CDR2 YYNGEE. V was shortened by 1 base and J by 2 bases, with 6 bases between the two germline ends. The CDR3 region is CASSVRDNYGYTF. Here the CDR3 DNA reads TGTGCCAGCAGCGTAAGGGACAACTATGGCTACACCTTC.

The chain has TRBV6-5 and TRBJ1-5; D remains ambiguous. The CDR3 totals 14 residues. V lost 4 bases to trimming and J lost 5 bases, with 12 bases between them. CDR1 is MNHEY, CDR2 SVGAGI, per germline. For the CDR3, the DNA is TGTGCCAGCAGTTCTGGACGGAGCGATCAGCCCCAGCATTTT. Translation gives CASSSGRSDQPQHF.